This T cell receptor (beta chain) came from a study of T cell repertoires in cytomegalovirus infection. Turning to the study itself: Newly reported HLA-C-restricted and thoroughly characterized HLA-B-restricted CMV epitopes were employed. Public signatures in TCR beta pointed to CMV infection and matching HLA type. Study-level findings and limits: CMV-specific TCR beta clonotypes restricted by HLA-C dominated the ex vivo response.

This clonotype was observed a few times. Its matching antigen is unknown. Germline values: CDR1 SGHAT, CDR2 FQNNGV. Between the trimmed V and J ends, which lost 3 bases and 12 bases, there was a span of 20 bases. CDR3 length: 14 amino acids. TCRdb independently ran MiXCR on the reads; one entry per CDR3 protein. The data contain roughly 570,000 distinct CDR3 sequences, just under 40% of them singletons. The gene calls are TRBV11-2 and TRBJ1-2; D unclear. Sequencing was performed on cultured PBMCs, taken from culture after CMV antigen stimulation. The sequence was obtained from a human donor in good health (CMV status not recorded). Some clones in this sample may be carry-over from other donors' samples. The CDR3 sequence is CASSFLRTEEAHTF. The DNA of the CDR3 is TGTGCCAGCAGCTTTTTACGGACCGAAGAGGCACACACCTTC.